The clone carrying this T cell receptor beta chain was observed a handful of times. Its antigen is unidentified. These data originate in a study of human T cells and chemical hapten exposure. Points from the study as a whole: Healthy people's immune response may differ from that of the donors, who had alopecia.

Trimming left V 0 bases short and J 6 bases short, with 24 bases between. The length of the CDR3 is 18 residues. Time point indicated: patch test 2, 6 weeks after DPC sensitization. The treatment here: therapeutic diphenylcyclopropenone sensitization with weekly scalp DPC. TCRdb itself ran the RACE reads through MiXCR, one entry per CDR3 protein. Of approximately 92,000 distinct CDR3 sequences listed, 11% are singletons. This receptor was taken from a woman aged 40 to 55 with alopecia areata. Some clones in this sample may be carry-over from other donors' samples. V gene TRBV23-1 combines with J gene TRBJ2-7; possible D gene TRBD2, 5 bases. TRBV23-1 is an ORF for which the function is uncertain. The specimen was whole blood, collected in connection with sensitization to the hapten diphenylcyclopropenone (DPC). The DNA for the CDR3 is TGCGCCAGCAGTCAATCCCGCACTATGGGAGCCGCTGCTGGCGAGCAGTACTTC. This encodes CASSQSRTMGAAAGEQYF.